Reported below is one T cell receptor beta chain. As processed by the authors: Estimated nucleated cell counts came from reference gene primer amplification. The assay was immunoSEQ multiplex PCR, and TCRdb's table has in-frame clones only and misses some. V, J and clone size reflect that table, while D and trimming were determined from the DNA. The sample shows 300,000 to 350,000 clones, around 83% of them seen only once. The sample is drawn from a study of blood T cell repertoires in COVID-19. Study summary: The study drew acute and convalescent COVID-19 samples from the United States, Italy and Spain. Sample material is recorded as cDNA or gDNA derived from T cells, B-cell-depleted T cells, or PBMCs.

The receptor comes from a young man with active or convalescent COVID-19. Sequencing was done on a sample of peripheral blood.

The CDR3 is CASSQTSGGDEQFF. Written as DNA, the CDR3 is TGTGCCAGCAGCCAAACTAGCGGGGGGGATGAGCAGTTCTTC. J is TRBJ2-1 and V is TRBV3-1 (or the pseudogene TRBV3-2); 13 bases map to TRBD2. This CDR3 has 14 amino acids. Germline loops: CDR1 LGHDT, CDR2 YNNKEL (reference sequence). V shed 2 bases and J 8 bases; nucleotides not matched to a gene: 0.